This T cell receptor beta chain originates from a study of blood T cells in healthy people across ages (dated by TCRdb to the mid-2010s). Concerning the study at large: In model experiments, template switching captured roughly one uniquely barcoded TCR beta cDNA molecule for every two T cells. To avoid experimental bias, donors of different ages were randomly spread across the sequencing lanes. Donors were grouped into four age groups: young (average approximately 15 years), middle-aged (39), aged (around 62) and long-lived (just over 80). Two additional independent replicas of 1 million unique cDNA reads from the same blood draw were analyzed for two donors (one aged 18 to 29 and one aged 80 or older). The study measured age-related changes in TCR beta repertoire diversity using deep sequencing normalized with unique cDNA molecular identifiers. On the study overall, not on this receptor specifically: Since profiling was done on bulk unsorted PBMCs, naive and antigen-experienced compartments could not be conclusively compared. There was a strong correlation between observed TCR beta diversity and the percentage of naive T cells measured by flow cytometry. Estimates of total diversity from one million sequenced T cells were regarded as lower bounds and underestimates. Compared with the aged group, the long-lived group had more naive CD4+ T cells, fewer expanded clones and increased TCR diversity, a pattern suggesting age selection. Because the CMV infection status of the donors was unknown, age-related changes in expanded clonotypes may potentially have been confounded. Observed TCR beta diversity per million T cells fell roughly linearly with age, and a significant reduction was already apparent by age roughly 40.

Donors were a few dozen systemically healthy Caucasian individuals from Russia aged 6 to 90 years. Each donor gave about 9.7 milliliters of peripheral blood, drawn into EDTA-treated Vacutainer tubes. PBMCs were isolated by Ficoll-Paque density-gradient centrifugation, with at least 6 million obtained per sample. Total RNA, at least 6 micrograms per sample, was extracted from PBMCs with Trizol reagent. Naive CD45RAhigh/CD27high T cell percentages were measured by flow cytometry on a PBMC aliquot from every donor. The CDR3 runs 15 residues from the cysteine to the phenylalanine. This entry keeps only the CDR3 DNA: 45 bases, framed from base 1. The germline ends are 20 bases apart after V is trimmed by 6 bases and J by 8 bases. The sample holds a few counts of this clonotype. Its target antigen remains unknown. No much larger clone is present one base from it, and per-base qualities are unavailable. Library construction relied on 5' RACE. The instrument was an Illumina HiSeq 2500. The second PCR ran for about 6 to 11 cycles and used a J-beta primer mix along with a sample-barcoded 5' primer. A unique molecular identifier was introduced onto each TCR beta cDNA molecule by a template-switch 5' adaptor carrying 12 random nucleotides. Each sample yielded at least 3 million CDR3-containing paired-end reads. All of the RNA was converted into first-strand cDNA using the Mint cDNA synthesis kit, with a TRBC-specific oligonucleotide serving as the primer. All cDNA was treated with uracil-DNA glycosylase and then went through a first 18-cycle PCR with the universal primers M1SS and BC2_uni_R. As for the original processing: For normalization, 1 million high-quality reads were randomly selected from each sample, with every read carrying a distinct molecular identifier. Reads with shared molecular identifiers were discarded instead of being binned into consensus sequences. MiTCR, with a Q25 quality threshold and the strictest error-elimination algorithm, was used for CDR3 identification, clonotype clustering and error correction. A nonparametric unseen species model with Euler transformation was used to estimate lower-bound total TCR beta diversity. TCRdb redid the processing of the public reads, applying fastp at Q25 and MiXCR, and retained in-frame beta chains. Records with the same CDR3 protein are collapsed into one entry carrying the most frequent genes and DNA. The V and J calls come from TCRdb's annotation, not from the publication. Across this sample there are more than 1.4 million distinct CDR3 sequences, with about 40% seen only once. The top ten clones comprise 7.9% of the sample.

Sequencing was carried out using blood. The rearrangement combines TRBV12-3 or TRBV12-4 with TRBJ2-1; TRBD2 might be the D gene, on 6 matching bases. This clonotype was obtained from a woman aged 18 to 35 in good health. The base sequence is TGTGCCAGCAGGTTGAGGACTACTAACAACGATGAGCAGTTCTTC. Translation gives CASRLRTTNNDEQFF.